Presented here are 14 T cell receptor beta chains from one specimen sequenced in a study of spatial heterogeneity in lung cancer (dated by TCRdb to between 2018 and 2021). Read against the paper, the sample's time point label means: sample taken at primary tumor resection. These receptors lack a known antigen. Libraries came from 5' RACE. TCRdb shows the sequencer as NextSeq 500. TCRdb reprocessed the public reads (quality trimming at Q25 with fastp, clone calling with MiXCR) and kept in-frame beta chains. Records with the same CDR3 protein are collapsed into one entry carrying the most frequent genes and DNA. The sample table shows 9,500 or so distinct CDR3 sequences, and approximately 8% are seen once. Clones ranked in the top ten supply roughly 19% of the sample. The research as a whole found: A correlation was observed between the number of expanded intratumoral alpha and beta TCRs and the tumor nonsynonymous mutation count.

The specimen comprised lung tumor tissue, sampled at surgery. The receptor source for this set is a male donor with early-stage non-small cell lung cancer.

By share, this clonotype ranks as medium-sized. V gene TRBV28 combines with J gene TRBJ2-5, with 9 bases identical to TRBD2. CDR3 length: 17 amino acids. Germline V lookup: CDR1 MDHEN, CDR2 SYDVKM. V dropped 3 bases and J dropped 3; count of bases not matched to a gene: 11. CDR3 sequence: CASSLGGLAGSKETQYF. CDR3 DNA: TGTGCCAGCAGTTTGGGGGGGCTAGCGGGATCCAAAGAGACCCAGTACTTC.

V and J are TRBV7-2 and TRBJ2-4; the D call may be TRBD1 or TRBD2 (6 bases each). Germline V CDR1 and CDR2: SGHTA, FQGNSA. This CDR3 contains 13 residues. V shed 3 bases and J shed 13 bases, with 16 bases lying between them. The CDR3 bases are TGTGCCAGCAGCTTTAAGGGGGACTCTGACCAGTACTTC. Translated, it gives CASSFKGDSDQYF. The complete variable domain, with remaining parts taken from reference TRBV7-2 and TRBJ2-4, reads GAGVSQSPSNKVTEKGKDVELRCDPISGHTALYWYRQSLGQGLEFLIYFQGNSAPDKSGLPSDRFSAERTGGSVSTLTIQRTQQEDSAVYLCASSFKGDSDQYFGAGTRLSVL.

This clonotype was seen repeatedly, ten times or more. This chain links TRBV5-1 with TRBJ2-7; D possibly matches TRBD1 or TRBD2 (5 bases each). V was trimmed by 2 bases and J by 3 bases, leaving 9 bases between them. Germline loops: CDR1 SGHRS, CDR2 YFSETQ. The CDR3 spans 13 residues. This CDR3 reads CASSFGTGYEQYF. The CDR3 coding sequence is TGCGCCAGCAGCTTCGGGACCGGCTACGAGCAGTACTTC. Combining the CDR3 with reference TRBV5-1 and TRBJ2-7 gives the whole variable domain KAGVTQTPRYLIKTRGQQVTLSCSPISGHRSVSWYQQTPGQGLQFLFEYFSETQRNKGNFPGRFSGRQFSNSRSEMNVSTLELGDSALYLCASSFGTGYEQYFGPGTRLTVT.

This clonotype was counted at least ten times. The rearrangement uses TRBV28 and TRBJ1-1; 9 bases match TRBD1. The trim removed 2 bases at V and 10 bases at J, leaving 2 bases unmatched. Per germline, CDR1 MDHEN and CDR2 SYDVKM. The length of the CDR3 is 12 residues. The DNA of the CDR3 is TGTGCCAGCAGTTTACCGGGACAGGGAGCTTTCTTT. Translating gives CASSLPGQGAFF.

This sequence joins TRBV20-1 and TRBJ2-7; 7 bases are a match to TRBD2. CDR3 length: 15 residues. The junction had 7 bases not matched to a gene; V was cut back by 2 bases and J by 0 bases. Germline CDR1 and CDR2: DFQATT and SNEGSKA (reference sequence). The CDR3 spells CSARPAGTNSYEQYF. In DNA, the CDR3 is TGCAGTGCTAGACCCGCTGGGACTAACTCCTACGAGCAGTACTTC.

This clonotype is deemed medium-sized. The CDR3 sequence: CASSPKAGSTDTQYF. CDR3 DNA sequence: TGTGCCAGCTCACCAAAAGCGGGGAGCACAGATACGCAGTATTTT. The rearrangement uses TRBV18 and TRBJ2-3, with TRBD2 identical over 7 bases. CDR1 and CDR2 (germline): KGHSH, LQKENI. CDR3 size: 15 residues. Losses at the gene ends were 2 bases for V and 0 bases for J; bases not matched to a gene: 2.

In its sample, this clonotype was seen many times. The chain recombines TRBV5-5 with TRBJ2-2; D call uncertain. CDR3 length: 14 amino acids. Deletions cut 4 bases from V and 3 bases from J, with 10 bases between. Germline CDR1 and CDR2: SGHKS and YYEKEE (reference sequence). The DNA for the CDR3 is TGTGCCAGCAGCGAGGTCAGCTACACCGGGGAGCTGTTTTTT. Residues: CASSEVSYTGELFF.

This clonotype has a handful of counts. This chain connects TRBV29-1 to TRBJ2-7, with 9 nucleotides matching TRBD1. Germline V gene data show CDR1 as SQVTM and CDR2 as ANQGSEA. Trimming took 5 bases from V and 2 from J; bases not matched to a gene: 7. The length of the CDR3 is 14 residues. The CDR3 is CSVLGQGPAYEQYF. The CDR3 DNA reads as TGCAGCGTTTTAGGACAGGGGCCTGCCTACGAGCAGTACTTC.

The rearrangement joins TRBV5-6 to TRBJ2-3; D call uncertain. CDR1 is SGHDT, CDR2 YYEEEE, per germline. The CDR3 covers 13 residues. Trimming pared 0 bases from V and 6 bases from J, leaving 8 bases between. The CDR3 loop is CASSLGQRDTQYF. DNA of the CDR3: TGTGCCAGCAGCTTGGGCCAGAGGGATACGCAGTATTTT.

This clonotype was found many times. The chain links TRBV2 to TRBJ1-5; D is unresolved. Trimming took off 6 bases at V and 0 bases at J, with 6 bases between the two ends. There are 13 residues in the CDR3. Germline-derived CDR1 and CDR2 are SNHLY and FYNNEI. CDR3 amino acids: CASSLNSNQPQHF. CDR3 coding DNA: TGTGCCAGCAGCCTCAATAGCAATCAGCCCCAGCATTTT.

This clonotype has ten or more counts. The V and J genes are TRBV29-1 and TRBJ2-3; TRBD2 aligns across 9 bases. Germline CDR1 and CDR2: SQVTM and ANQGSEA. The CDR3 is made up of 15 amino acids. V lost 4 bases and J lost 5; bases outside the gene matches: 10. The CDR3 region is CSVAVLAGLEDTQYF. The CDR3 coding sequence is TGCAGCGTTGCGGTCCTAGCGGGATTAGAAGATACGCAGTATTTT.

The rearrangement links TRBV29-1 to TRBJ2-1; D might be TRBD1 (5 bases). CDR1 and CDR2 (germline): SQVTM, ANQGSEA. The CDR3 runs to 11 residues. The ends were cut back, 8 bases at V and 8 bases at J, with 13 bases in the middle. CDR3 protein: CSSALGDEQFF. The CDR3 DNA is TGCAGCTCAGCTTTAGGGGATGAGCAGTTCTTC.

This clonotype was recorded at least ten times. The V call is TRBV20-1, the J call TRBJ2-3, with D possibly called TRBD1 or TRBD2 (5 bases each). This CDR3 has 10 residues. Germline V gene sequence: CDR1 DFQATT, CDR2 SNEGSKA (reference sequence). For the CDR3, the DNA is TGCAGGGGGACCGGGGATACGCAGTATTTT. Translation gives CRGTGDTQYF.

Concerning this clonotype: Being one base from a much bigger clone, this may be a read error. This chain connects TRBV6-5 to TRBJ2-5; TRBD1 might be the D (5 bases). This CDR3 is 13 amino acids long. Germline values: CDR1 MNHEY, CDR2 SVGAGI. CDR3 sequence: CASSLQGPEAQYF. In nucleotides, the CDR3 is TGTGCCAGCAGCCTGCAGGGTCCAGAGGCCCAGTACTTC.